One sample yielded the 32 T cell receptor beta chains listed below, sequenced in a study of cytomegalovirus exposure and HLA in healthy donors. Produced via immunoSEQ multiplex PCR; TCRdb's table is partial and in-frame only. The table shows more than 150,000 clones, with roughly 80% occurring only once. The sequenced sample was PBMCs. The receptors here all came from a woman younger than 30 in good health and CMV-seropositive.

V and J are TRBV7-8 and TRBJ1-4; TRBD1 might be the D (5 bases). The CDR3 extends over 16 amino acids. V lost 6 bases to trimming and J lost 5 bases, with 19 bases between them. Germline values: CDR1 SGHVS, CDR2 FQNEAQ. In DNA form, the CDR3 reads TGTGCCAGCAGTCTAATGCGGGGGAGGCCAAATGAAAAACTGTTTTTT. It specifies CASSLMRGRPNEKLFF.

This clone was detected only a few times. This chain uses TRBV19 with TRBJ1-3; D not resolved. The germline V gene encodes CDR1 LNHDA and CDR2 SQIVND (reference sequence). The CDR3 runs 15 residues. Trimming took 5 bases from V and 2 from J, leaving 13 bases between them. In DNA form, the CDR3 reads TGTGCCAGTAGTTCCCTCAAGAGGGCTGGAAACACCATATATTTT. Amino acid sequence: CASSSLKRAGNTIYF. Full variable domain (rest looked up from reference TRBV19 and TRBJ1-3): DGGITQSPKYLFRKEGQNVTLSCEQNLNHDAMYWYRQDPGQGLRLIYYSQIVNDFQKGDIAEGYSVSREKKESFPLTVTSAQKNPTAFYLCASSSLKRAGNTIYFGEGSWLTVV.

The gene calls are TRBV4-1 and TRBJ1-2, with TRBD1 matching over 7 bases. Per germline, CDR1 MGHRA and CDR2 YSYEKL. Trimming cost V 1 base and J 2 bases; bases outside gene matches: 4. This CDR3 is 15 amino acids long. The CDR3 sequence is CASSQVGQLNYGYTF. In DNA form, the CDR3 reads TGCGCCAGCAGCCAAGTGGGACAGTTAAACTATGGCTACACCTTC.

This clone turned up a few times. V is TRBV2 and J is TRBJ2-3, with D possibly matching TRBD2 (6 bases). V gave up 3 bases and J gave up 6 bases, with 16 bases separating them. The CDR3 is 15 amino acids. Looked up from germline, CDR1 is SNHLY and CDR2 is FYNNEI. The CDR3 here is CASSELGGSSDTQYF. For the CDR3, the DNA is TGTGCCAGCAGTGAGTTGGGGGGTTCATCCGATACGCAGTATTTT.

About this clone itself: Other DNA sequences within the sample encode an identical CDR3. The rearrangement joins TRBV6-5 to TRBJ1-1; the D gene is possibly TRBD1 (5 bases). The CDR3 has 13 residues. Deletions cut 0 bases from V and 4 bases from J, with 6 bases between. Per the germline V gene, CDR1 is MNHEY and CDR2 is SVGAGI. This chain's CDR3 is CASSYSGGTEAFF. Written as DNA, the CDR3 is TGTGCCAGCAGTTACTCCGGGGGCACTGAAGCTTTCTTT.

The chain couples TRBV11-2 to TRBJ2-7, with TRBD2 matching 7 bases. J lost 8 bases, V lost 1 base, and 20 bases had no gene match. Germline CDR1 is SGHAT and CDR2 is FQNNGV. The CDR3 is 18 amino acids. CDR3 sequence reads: CASSLVFRRRGGIPQQYF. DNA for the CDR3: TGTGCCAGCAGCTTAGTCTTCCGGCGGCGGGGAGGGATCCCCCAGCAGTACTTC.

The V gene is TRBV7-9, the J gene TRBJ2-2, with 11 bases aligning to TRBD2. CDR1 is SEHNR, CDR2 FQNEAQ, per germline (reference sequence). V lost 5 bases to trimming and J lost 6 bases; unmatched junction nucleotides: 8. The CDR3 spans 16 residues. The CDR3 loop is CASSGTSGGRPGELFF. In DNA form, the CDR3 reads TGTGCCAGCAGCGGAACTAGCGGGGGCCGGCCCGGGGAGCTGTTTTTT.

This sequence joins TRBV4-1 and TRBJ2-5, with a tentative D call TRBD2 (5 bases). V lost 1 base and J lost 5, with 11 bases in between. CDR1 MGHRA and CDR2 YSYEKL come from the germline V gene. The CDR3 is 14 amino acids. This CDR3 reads CASSQVRRVETQYF. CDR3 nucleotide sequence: TGCGCCAGCAGCCAAGTTCGGCGGGTGGAGACCCAGTACTTC.

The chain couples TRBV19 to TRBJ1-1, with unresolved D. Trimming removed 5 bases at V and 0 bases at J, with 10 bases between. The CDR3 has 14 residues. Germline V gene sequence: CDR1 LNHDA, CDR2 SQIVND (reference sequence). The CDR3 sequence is CASSPAVVNTEAFF. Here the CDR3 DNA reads TGTGCCAGTAGTCCCGCAGTCGTGAACACTGAAGCTTTCTTT.

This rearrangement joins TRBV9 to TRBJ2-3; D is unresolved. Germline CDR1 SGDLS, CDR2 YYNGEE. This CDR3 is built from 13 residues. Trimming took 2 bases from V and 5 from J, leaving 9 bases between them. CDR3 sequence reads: CASSVELQDTQYF. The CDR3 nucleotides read TGTGCCAGCAGCGTCGAGCTTCAAGATACGCAGTATTTT.

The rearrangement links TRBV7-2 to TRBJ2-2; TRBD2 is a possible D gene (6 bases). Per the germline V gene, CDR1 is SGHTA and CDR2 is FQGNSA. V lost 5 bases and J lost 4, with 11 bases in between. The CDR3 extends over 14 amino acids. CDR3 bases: TGTGCCAGCAGCCGGGACTTTACCACCGGGGAGCTGTTTTTT. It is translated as CASSRDFTTGELFF.

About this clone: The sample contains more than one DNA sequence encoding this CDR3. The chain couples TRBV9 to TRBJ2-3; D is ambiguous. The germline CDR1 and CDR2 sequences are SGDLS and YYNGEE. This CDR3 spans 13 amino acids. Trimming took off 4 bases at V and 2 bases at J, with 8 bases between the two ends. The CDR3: CASSPQITDTQYF. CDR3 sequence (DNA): TGTGCCAGCAGCCCACAGATCACAGATACGCAGTATTTT.

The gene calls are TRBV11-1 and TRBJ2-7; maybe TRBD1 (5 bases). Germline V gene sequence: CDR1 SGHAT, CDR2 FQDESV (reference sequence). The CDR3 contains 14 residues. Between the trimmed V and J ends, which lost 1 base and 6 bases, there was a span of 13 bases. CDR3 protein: CASSLVGQGVEQYF. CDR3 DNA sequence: TGTGCCAGCAGCTTAGTAGGGCAGGGCGTCGAGCAGTACTTC.

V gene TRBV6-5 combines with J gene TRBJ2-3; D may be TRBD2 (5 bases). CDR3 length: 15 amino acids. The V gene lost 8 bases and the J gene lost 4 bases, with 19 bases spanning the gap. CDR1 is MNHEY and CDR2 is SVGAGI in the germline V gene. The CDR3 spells CASAPGLMYADTQYF. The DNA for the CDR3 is TGTGCCAGCGCCCCCGGACTGATGTATGCAGATACGCAGTATTTT.

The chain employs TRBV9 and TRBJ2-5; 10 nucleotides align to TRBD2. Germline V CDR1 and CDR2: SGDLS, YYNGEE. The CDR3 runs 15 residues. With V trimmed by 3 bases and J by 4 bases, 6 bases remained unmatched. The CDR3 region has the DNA TGTGCCAGCAGCGAACAGCGGGGGGGCCGAGAGACCCAGTACTTC. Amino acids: CASSEQRGGRETQYF. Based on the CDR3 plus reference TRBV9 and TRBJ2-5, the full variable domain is DSGVTQTPKHLITATGQRVTLRCSPRSGDLSVYWYQQSLDQGLQFLIQYYNGEERAKGNILERFSAQQFPDLHSELNLSSLELGDSALYFCASSEQRGGRETQYFGPGTRLLVL.

The CDR3 DNA reads TGTGCCAGCAGTTCTGCCCTTGACAGTATAAACTATGGCTACACCTTC. It yields the protein CASSSALDSINYGYTF. This chain connects TRBV7-9 to TRBJ1-2; D is possibly TRBD1 (5 bases). CDR1 is SEHNR and CDR2 is FQNEAQ in the germline V gene (reference sequence). V was cut by 6 bases and J by 2 bases, with 19 bases left in between. The CDR3 runs 16 residues. Using reference TRBV7-9 and TRBJ1-2 for the parts outside the CDR3, the full variable domain is DTGVSQNPRHKITKRGQNVTFRCDPISEHNRLYWYRQTLGQGPEFLTYFQNEAQLEKSRLLSDRFSAERPKGSFSTLEIQRTEQGDSAMYLCASSSALDSINYGYTFGSGTRLTVV.

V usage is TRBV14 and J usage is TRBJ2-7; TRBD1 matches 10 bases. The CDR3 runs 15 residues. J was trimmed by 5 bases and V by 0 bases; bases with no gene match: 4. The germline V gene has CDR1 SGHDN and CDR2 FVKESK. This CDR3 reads CASSQERDRGHEQYF. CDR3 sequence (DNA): TGTGCCAGCAGCCAAGAGAGGGACAGGGGCCACGAGCAGTACTTC. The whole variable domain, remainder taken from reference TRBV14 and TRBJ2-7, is EAGVTQFPSHSVIEKGQTVTLRCDPISGHDNLYWYRRVMGKEIKFLLHFVKESKQDESGMPNNRFLAERTGGTYSTLKVQPAELEDSGVYFCASSQERDRGHEQYFGPGTRLTVT.

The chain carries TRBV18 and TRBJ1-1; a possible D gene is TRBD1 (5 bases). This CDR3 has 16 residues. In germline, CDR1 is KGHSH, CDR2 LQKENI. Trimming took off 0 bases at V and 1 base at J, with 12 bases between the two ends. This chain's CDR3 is CASSPPQGSWNTEAFF. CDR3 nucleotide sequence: TGTGCCAGCTCACCACCGCAGGGTTCGTGGAACACTGAAGCTTTCTTT.

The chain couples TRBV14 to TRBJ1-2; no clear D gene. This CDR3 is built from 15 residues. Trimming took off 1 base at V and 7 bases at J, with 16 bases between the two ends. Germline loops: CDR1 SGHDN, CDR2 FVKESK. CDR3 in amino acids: CASSQVEGRVGGYTF. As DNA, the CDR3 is TGTGCCAGCAGCCAAGTCGAAGGGCGGGTTGGTGGCTACACCTTC.

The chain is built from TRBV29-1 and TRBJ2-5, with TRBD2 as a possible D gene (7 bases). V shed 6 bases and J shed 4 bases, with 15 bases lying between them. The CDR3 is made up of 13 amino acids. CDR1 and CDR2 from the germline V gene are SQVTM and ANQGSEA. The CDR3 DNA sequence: TGCAGCGTGGGCCCGGGGGGCCCAGAGACCCAGTACTTC. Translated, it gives CSVGPGGPETQYF.

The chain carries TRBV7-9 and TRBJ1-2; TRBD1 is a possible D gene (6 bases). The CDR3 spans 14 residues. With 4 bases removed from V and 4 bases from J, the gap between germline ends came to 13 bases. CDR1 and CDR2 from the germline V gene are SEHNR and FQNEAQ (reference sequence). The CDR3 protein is CASSSQTGPYGYTF. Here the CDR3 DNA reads TGTGCCAGCAGCTCCCAGACAGGCCCCTATGGCTACACCTTC.

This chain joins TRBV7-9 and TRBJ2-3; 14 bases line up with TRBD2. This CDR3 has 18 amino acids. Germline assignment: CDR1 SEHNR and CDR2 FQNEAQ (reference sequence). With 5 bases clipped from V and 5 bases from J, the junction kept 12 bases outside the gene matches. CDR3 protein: CASSPTSGGADREDTQYF. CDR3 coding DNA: TGTGCCAGCAGCCCGACTAGCGGGGGGGCCGATCGAGAAGATACGCAGTATTTT.

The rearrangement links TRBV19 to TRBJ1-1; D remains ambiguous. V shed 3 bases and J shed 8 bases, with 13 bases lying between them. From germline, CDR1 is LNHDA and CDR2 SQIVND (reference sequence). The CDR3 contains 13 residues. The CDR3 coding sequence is TGTGCCAGTAGTATTAAGCGGGGTTACGAAGCTTTCTTT. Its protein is CASSIKRGYEAFF. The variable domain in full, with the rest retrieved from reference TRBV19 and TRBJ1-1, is DGGITQSPKYLFRKEGQNVTLSCEQNLNHDAMYWYRQDPGQGLRLIYYSQIVNDFQKGDIAEGYSVSREKKESFPLTVTSAQKNPTAFYLCASSIKRGYEAFFGQGTRLTVV.

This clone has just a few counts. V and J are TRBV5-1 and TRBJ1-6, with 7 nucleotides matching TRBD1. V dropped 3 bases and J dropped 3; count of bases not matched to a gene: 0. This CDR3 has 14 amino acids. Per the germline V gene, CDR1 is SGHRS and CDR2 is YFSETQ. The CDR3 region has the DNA TGCGCCAGCAGCTGGGACAGCTATAATTCACCCCTCCACTTT. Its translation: CASSWDSYNSPLHF.

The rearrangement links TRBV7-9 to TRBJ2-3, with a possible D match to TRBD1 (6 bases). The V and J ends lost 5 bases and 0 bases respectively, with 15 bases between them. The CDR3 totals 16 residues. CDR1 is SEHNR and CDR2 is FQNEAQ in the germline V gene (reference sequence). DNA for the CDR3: TGTGCCAGCAGCCCAGGGACAAAGGATAGCACAGATACGCAGTATTTT. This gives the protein CASSPGTKDSTDTQYF.

CDR3 protein: CASSLRQGIGTEAFF. The CDR3 DNA reads as TGCGCCAGCAGCCTACGACAGGGGATCGGCACTGAAGCTTTCTTT. The chain recombines TRBV5-1 with TRBJ1-1, with 8 nucleotides matching TRBD1. This CDR3 contains 15 residues. V was clipped by 4 bases and J by 4 bases; unmatched bases: 9. Germline loops: CDR1 SGHRS, CDR2 YFSETQ.

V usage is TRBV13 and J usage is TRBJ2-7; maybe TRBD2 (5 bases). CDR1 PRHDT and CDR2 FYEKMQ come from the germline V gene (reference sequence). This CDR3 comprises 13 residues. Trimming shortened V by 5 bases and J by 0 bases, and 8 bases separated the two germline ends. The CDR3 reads CASSIGSSYEQYF. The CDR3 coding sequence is TGTGCCAGCAGCATTGGGAGCTCCTACGAGCAGTACTTC.

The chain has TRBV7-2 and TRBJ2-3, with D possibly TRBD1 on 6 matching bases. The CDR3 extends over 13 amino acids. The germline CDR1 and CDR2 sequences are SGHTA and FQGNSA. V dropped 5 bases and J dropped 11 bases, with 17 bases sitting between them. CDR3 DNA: TGTGCCAGCAGCCCAGAATGGGCCAGGGGGCAGTATTTT. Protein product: CASSPEWARGQYF. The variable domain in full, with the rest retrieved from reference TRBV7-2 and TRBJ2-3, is GAGVSQSPSNKVTEKGKDVELRCDPISGHTALYWYRQSLGQGLEFLIYFQGNSAPDKSGLPSDRFSAERTGGSVSTLTIQRTQQEDSAVYLCASSPEWARGQYFGPGTRLTVL.

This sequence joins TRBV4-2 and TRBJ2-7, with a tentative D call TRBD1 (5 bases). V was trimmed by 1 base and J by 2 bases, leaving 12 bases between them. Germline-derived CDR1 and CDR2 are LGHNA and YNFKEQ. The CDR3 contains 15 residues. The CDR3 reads CASSQAGGRAYEQYF. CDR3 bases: TGTGCCAGCAGCCAAGCAGGTGGCAGGGCCTACGAGCAGTACTTC.

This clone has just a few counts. CDR3 amino acids: CASTPDRNTEAFF. As DNA, the CDR3 is TGTGCCAGCACCCCGGACAGGAACACTGAAGCTTTCTTT. The chain combines TRBV6-5 with TRBJ1-1, with TRBD1 as a possible D gene (6 bases). The CDR3 consists of 13 residues. Per germline, CDR1 MNHEY and CDR2 SVGAGI. Trimming shortened V by 7 bases and J by 1 base, and 10 bases separated the two germline ends.

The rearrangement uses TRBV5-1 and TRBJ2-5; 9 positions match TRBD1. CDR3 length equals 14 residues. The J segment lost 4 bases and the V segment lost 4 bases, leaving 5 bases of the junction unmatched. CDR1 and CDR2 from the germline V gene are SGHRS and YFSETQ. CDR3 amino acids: CASSTQTGGETQYF. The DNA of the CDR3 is TGCGCCAGCAGCACCCAGACAGGGGGAGAGACCCAGTACTTC. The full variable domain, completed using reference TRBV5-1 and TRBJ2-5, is KAGVTQTPRYLIKTRGQQVTLSCSPISGHRSVSWYQQTPGQGLQFLFEYFSETQRNKGNFPGRFSGRQFSNSRSEMNVSTLELGDSALYLCASSTQTGGETQYFGPGTRLLVL.

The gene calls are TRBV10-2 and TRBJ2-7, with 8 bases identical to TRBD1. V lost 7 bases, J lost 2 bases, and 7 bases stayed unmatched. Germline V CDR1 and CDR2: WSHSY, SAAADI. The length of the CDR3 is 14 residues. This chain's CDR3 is CASKEDRVTYEQYF. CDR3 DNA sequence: TGCGCCAGCAAAGAGGACAGGGTTACCTACGAGCAGTACTTC.